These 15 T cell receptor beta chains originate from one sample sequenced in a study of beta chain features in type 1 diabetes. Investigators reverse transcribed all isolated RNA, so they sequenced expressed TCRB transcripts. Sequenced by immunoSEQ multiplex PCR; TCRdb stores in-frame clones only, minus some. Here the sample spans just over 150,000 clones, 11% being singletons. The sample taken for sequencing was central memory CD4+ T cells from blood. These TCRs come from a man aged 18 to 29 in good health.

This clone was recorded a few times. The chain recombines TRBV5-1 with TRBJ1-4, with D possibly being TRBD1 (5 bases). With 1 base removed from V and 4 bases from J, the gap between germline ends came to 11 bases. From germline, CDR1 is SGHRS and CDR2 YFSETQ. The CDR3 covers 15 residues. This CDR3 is CASSLRPGGNEKLFF. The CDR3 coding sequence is TGCGCCAGCAGCTTGCGTCCGGGGGGTAATGAAAAACTGTTTTTT.

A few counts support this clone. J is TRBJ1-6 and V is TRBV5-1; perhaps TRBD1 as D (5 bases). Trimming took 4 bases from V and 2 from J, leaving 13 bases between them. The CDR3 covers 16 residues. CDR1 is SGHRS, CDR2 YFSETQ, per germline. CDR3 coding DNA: TGCGCCAGCAGCACCAGGGAGGGTGCCTATAATTCACCCCTCCACTTT. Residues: CASSTREGAYNSPLHF.

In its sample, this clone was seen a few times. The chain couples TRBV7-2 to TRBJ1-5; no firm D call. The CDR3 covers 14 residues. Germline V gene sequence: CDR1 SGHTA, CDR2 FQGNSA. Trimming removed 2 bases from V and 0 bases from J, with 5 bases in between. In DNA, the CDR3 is TGTGCCAGCAGCTTACAGCTTAGCAATCAGCCCCAGCATTTT. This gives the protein CASSLQLSNQPQHF.

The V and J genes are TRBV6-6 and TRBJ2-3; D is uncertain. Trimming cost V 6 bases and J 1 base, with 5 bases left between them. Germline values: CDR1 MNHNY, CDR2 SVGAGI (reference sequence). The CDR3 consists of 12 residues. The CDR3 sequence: CASRDRTDTQYF. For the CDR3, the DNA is TGTGCCAGCAGGGACCGCACAGATACGCAGTATTTT.

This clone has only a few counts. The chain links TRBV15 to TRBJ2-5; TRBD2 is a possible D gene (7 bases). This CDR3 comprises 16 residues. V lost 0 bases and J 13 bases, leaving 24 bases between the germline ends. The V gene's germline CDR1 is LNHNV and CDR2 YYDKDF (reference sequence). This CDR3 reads CATSRDVSLRGASGYF. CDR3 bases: TGTGCCACCAGCAGAGATGTATCCCTTCGGGGGGCCTCGGGGTACTTC.

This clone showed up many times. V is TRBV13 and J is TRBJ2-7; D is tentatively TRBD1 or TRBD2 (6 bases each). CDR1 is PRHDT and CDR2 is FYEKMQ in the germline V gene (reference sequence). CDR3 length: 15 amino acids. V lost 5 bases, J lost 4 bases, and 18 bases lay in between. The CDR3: CASSRGGTRSYEQYF. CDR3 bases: TGTGCCAGCAGCCGAGGGGGGACACGATCTTACGAGCAGTACTTC.

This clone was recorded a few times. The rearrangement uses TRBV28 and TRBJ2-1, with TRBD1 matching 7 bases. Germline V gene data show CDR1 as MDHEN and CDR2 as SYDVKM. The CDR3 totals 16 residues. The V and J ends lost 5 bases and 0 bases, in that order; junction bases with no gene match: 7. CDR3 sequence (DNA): TGTGCCAGCAGTCCACAGGGACAGAGCTCCTACAATGAGCAGTTCTTC. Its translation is CASSPQGQSSYNEQFF.

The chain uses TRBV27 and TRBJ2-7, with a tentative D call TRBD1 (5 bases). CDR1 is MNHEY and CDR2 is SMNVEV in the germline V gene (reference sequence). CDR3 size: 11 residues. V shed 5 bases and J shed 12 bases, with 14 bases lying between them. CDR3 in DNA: TGTGCCAGCAGTCAGTTCTCAGGGCTGTACTTC. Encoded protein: CASSQFSGLYF.

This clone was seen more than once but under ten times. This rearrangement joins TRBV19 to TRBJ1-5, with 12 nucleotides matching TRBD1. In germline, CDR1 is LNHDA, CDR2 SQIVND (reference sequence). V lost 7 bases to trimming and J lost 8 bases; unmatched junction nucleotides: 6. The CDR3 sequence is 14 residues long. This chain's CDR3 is CASKGTGGTKPQHF. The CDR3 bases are TGTGCCAGTAAAGGGACAGGGGGCACGAAGCCCCAGCATTTT.

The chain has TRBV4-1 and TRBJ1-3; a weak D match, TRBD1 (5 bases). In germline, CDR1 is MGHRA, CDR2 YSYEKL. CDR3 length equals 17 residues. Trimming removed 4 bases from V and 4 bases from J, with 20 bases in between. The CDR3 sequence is CASSREFNEGKGNTIYF. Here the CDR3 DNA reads TGCGCCAGCAGCCGGGAGTTCAATGAGGGGAAAGGAAACACCATATATTTT.

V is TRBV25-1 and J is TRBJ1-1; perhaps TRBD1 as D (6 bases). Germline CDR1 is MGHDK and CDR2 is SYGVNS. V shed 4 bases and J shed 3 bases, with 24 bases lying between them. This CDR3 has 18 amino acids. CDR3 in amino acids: CASSGGSQVLRGDTEAFF. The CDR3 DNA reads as TGTGCCAGCAGTGGGGGTTCCCAGGTTCTCAGGGGAGACACTGAAGCTTTCTTT.

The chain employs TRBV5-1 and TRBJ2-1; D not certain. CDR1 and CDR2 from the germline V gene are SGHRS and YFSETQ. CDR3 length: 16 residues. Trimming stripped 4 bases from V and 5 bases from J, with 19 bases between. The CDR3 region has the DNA TGCGCCAGCAGCATTACGACACCTCACTGGGACAATGAGCAGTTCTTC. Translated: CASSITTPHWDNEQFF.

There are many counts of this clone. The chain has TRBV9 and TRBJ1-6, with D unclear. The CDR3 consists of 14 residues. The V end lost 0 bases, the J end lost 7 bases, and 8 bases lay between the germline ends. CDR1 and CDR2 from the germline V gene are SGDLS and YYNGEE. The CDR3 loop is CASSVDPGNSPLHF. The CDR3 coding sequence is TGTGCCAGCAGCGTAGATCCCGGGAATTCACCCCTCCACTTT.

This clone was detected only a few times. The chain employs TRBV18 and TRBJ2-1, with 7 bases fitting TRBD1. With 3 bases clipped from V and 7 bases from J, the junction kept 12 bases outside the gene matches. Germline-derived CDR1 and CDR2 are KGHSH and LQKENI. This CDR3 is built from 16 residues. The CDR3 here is CASSPLTGSGVNEQFF. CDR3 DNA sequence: TGTGCCAGCTCACCCCTGACAGGGTCAGGTGTAAATGAGCAGTTCTTC. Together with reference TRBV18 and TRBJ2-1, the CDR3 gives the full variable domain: NAGVMQNPRHLVRRRGQEARLRCSPMKGHSHVYWYRQLPEEGLKFMVYLQKENIIDESGMPKERFSAEFPKEGPSILRIQQVVRGDSAAYFCASSPLTGSGVNEQFFGPGTRLTVL.

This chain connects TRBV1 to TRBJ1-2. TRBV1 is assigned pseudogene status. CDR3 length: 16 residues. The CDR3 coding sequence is TGCACCAGCAGGTATGAGATTGTGCGAAAGACCTATGGCTACACCTTC. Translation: CTSRYEIVRKTYGYTF.